This entry describes one TCR beta chain. Its specific antigen is unknown. No much larger clonotype is one base removed from it; base qualities were not supplied. Trimmed from V: 2 bases; trimmed from J: 1 base; junction bases lacking a gene match: 8. Including the terminal cysteine and phenylalanine, the CDR3 comprises 18 residues. The retained sequence is limited to the CDR3, 54 bases, with the frame set at the first base. The germline V gene (reference sequence) yields SEHNR for CDR1 and FQNEAQ for CDR2. This sample was included in a study of shared clonotypes between healthy human individuals (dated by TCRdb to 2020 to 2021). For the wider study: A couple of women and a few men aged 18 to 49 years were included in the cohort. Blood TCR repertoires of about five healthy adults were deeply sequenced to estimate repertoire size and the extent of clonotype sharing between individuals. Per donor, three plates each were used for CD4 naive and CD4 memory, two for CD8 naive, and one for CD8 memory. Each donor's leukapheresis produced roughly between about 0.8 and 10 billion PBMCs. To increase sequencing depth and limit assay-specific biases, TCR repertoire library preparation and sequencing were carried out by different laboratories using diverse techniques.

Beyond this particular receptor, the publication reports: Because the study included only a small number of donors, the genetic and exposure-history diversity represented was limited. Rarefaction of sorted-subset datasets indicated incomplete sequencing despite the large sequencing depth. Sampling was limited to blood, and TCR repertoires in tissue likely differ from TCR repertoires in blood. Clonotypes shared by all four sorted-subset donors showed higher generation probabilities than non-shared clonotypes. Naive subsets generally had larger estimated clonotype richness than memory subsets did. Pairwise subsampling indicated that sequencing depth was expected to affect the degree of clonotype sharing among donors. When several donors were compared, the shared fraction of clonotypes was about 5.5% for naive CD4, roughly 3.3% for naive CD8, about 2.5% for memory CD4, and 0.4% for memory CD8.

TCR CDR3 regions were amplified from genomic DNA by multiplex PCR using the deep immunoSEQ assay. For each cell subset, the extracted genomic DNA was distributed evenly across all wells of several immunoSEQ 96-well plates, and each plate served as one replicate. Each replicate PCR for sorted subsets received around 0.2 ug genomic DNA, equal to tens of thousands of T cell genomes. Purified libraries were quantified with a Qubit 3.0 fluorometer, sized on a Bioanalyzer 2100, and re-quantified with the KAPA Library Quantification kit. Each immunoSEQ 96-well plate was sequenced on its own single-read 150-cycle Illumina NextSeq 550 flow cell. The paper's processing steps were these. Because only junctional sequences without quality scores were contained in the immunoSEQ output, filtering matching that applied to full-length reads could not be performed. Sequences were annotated with PyIR, a Python wrapper for IgBLAST v1.9, using IMGT germline references to assign V/J genes and CDR3. Any read was removed if the V/J assignment was weak (E-value above 1e-6), the CDR3 was missing, or the read contained stop codons, out-of-frame junctions, or ambiguous translated residues. A V3J clonotype was defined by an identical inferred V gene, J gene, and CDR3 amino acid sequence. To compute the percentage overlap between repertoires, the number of shared unique clonotypes was divided by the size of the smaller repertoire. Richness of each repertoire was evaluated using RTK rarefaction, the Chao1 estimator, and Recon v2.1 estimates of unobserved clonotypes. Generation probabilities for all TCRbeta clonotypes obtained by the gDNA method from several donors were computed using OLGA. TCRdb mirrors the immuneACCESS table, restricted to in-frame sequences. Some clones are absent from its copies; in checked studies, under half trace to an unresolved V gene, and the reason for the others is unknown. V, J and clone size are those of that table, while D and trimming were read from the DNA. For this sample there are about 820,000 clones; approximately 92% appear just once. Of the sample, about 24% is held by the ten largest clones.

CD8 naive samples consisted of CD45RO-negative cells that were positively selected for CCR7, yielding a CD45RA+CCR7+ population without TemRA cells. Healthy HIV-negative adults with no recently reported acute infections or vaccinations were included as donors. Every donor was a Caucasian adult living in Nashville, Tennessee, USA. Blood was collected by leukapheresis, and PBMCs were isolated by Ficoll-Histopaque density gradient centrifugation and then cryopreserved in liquid nitrogen vapor phase. Analytical flow cytometry was used to check the purity and quantity of every magnetically sorted T cell population. Genomic DNA was isolated from each sorted fraction and quantified by UV absorbance on a Nanodrop 2000c.

The specimen was naive CD8+ T cells sorted from blood. Read against the paper, the sample's cell subset or site label means: CD45RA+CCR7+. The sequence joins TRBV7-9 to TRBJ2-2; 9 central bases correspond to TRBD1. This receptor was taken from a man aged 25 to 40 in good health. The CDR3 loop reads CASSLPVNRGRNTGELFF. The DNA reads TGTGCCAGCAGCTTACCGGTAAACAGGGGGCGGAACACCGGGGAGCTGTTTTTT.